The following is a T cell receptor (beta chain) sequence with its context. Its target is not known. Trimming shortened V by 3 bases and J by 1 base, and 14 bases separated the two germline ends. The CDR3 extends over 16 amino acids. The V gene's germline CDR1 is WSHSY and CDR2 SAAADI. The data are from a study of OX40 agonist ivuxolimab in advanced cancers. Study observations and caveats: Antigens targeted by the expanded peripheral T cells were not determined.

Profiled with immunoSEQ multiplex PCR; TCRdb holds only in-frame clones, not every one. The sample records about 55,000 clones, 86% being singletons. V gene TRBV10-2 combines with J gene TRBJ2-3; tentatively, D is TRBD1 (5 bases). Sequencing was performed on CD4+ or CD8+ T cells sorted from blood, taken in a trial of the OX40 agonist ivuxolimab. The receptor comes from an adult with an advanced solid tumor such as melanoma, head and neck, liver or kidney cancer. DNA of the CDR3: TGCGCCAGCAGTGAATGGCTAAAAGGGGGCACAGATACGCAGTATTTT. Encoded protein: CASSEWLKGGTDTQYF.